This TCR beta chain came from a study of CD8+ T cells in alopecia areata. V lost 5 bases, J lost 3 bases, and 6 bases lay in between. The CDR3 runs to 12 residues. CDR1 is SGHVS, CDR2 FNYEAQ, per germline. Extracted RNA was reverse transcribed, and the resulting cDNA served as sequencing template. The table came from immunoSEQ multiplex PCR; TCRdb's copy has only in-frame clones and leaves some out. There are about 180,000 clones in the sample; about 54% occur only once, and 16% lies in the top ten. Many counts were recorded for this clone. Its specificity is not known. Study findings and constraints: Higher clonality was seen in lesional scalp than in normal scalp, especially in alopecia totalis/universalis.

Noted treatment: oral pan-JAK inhibitor, 5-10 mg twice daily. Using a FACSAria, the CD4+ and CD8+ T cells were sorted from the PBMCs. This chain joins TRBV7-6 and TRBJ2-3; D unclear. The material was CD4+ T cells sorted from blood, obtained between weeks 55 and 65, from a patient treated with tofacitinib. The clonotype comes from a human donor with alopecia areata. CDR3 sequence: CASSPSTDTQYF. CDR3 sequence (DNA): TGTGCCAGCAGCCCTTCTACAGATACGCAGTATTTT.